The present T cell receptor beta chain was sequenced within a study of blood T cell repertoires in COVID-19. In the study overall: Spain, Italy and the United States supplied samples that represented acute and convalescent COVID-19. T cells, B-cell-depleted T cells, or PBMCs provided the cDNA or gDNA that served as material.

Germline CDR1 and CDR2: MRHNA and SNTAGT. CDR3 length equals 15 residues. V shed 5 bases, J shed 4 bases, and the junction held 7 bases outside the gene matches. Using immunoSEQ multiplex PCR, the repertoire was profiled, and TCRdb retains in-frame clones only, with some absent. Here the sample spans about 69,000 clones, 85% to 90% being singletons. The sequencing sample was made of peripheral blood. This clonotype was sampled from a man in his fifties with acute or convalescent COVID-19. The chain is built from TRBV6-4 and TRBJ2-1; TRBD2 aligns across 8 bases. The CDR3 region has the DNA TGTGCCAGCAGTTTAACTCTAGCGGGTTACAATGAGCAGTTCTTC. As protein: CASSLTLAGYNEQFF.